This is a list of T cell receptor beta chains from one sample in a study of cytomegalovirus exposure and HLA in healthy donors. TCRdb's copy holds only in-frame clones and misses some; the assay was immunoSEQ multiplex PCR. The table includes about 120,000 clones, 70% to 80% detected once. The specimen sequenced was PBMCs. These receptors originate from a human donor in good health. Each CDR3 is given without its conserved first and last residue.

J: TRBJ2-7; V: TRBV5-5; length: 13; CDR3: ASSGAGTGSSEQY
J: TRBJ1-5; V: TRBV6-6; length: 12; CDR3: ASSYTVMNQPQH
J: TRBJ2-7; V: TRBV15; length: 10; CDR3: ATSYRGHEQY
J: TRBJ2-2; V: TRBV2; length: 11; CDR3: ASSPNFPGELF
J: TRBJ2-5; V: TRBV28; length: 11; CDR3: ASRGQTQETQY
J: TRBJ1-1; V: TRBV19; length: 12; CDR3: ATSPTLLNTEAF
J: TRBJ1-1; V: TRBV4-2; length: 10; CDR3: ASSQETTEAF
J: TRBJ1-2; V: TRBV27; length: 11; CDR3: ASSFGGGEGYT
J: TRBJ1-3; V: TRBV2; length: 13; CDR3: ASSYRGPPGNTIY
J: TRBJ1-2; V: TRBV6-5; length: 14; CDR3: ASSYSGTGVSLGYT
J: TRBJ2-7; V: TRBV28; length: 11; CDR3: ASGDRGGYEQY
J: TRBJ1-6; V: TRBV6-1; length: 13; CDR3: ASSGLGGGNSPLH
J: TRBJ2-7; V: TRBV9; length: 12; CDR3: ASSAPQGTYEQY
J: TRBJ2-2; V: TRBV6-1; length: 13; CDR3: ASSAEGLNTGELF
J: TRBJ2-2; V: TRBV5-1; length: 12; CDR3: ASSFSVGTGELF
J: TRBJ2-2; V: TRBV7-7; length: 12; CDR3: ASSLGQKTGELF
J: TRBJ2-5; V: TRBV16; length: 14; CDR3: ASSPSGRTPQETQY
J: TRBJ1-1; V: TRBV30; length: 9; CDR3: AWSGARRAF
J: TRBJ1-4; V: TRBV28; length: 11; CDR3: ASSLTGPEKLF
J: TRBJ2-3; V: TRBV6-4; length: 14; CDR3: ASSDSESGGADTQY
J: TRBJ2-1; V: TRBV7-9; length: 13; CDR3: ASSLGLAVNNEQF
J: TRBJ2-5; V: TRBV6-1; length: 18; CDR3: ASSERLSTSGRNQQETQY
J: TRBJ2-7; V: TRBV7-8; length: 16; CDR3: ASSSRTSGGYSSYEQY
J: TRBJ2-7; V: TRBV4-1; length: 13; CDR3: ASSQSGQGASEQY
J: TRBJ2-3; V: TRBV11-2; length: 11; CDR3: ASSSRRGNTQY
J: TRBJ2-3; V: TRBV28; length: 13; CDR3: ASSITSGGRDTQY